The 10 T cell receptor beta chains below were found in one sample sequenced in a study of T cell responses to AZD1222 COVID-19 vaccine. Profiling relied on immunoSEQ multiplex PCR, and the TCRdb table lists in-frame clones only, not all of them. This sample has approximately 100,000 clones, with 85% to 90% found just once. The source material was peripheral blood, sampled on day 0 of AZD1222 vaccination. All receptors derive from an adult in good health.

This clone showed up just once. The genes are TRBV27 and TRBJ2-7; 8 bases align to TRBD1. Germline lookup yields CDR1 MNHEY and CDR2 SMNVEV (reference sequence). Germline trimming cut 5 bases from V and 8 bases from J; bases unmatched to any gene: 11. The CDR3 length is 14 residues. CDR3 sequence (DNA): TGTGCCAGCAGTAATAGGGGCAGGGGGCGAAAGCAGTACTTC. This sequence encodes CASSNRGRGRKQYF.

V is TRBV2 and J is TRBJ2-6; D possibly corresponds to TRBD2 (6 bases). The V end lost 6 bases, the J end lost 4 bases, and 19 bases lay between the germline ends. The CDR3 length is 17 residues. Germline CDR1 reads SNHLY; CDR2 reads FYNNEI. CDR3 coding DNA: TGTGCCAGCAGCGATCATGGCGGGGTGTCGGGGGCCAACGTCCTGACTTTC. Its protein is CASSDHGGVSGANVLTF.

V is TRBV3-1 (or the pseudogene TRBV3-2) and J is TRBJ2-5; maybe TRBD2 (6 bases). The CDR3 covers 14 residues. Germline V gene sequence: CDR1 LGHDT, CDR2 YNNKEL (reference sequence). V lost 5 bases to trimming and J lost 4 bases, with 14 bases between them. DNA of the CDR3: TGTGCCAGCAGCACAGCGCTAGCGAGAGAGACCCAGTACTTC. This codes for CASSTALARETQYF.

The chain combines TRBV18 with TRBJ2-7; 7 bases are a match to TRBD1. Germline lookup yields CDR1 KGHSH and CDR2 LQKENI. This CDR3 spans 18 amino acids. The trim removed 6 bases at V and 0 bases at J, leaving 17 bases unmatched. CDR3 in DNA: TGTGCCAGCTCGCCTTCCTCCCCGCGACAGGGAAGCTCCTACGAGCAGTACTTC. Its translation is CASSPSSPRQGSSYEQYF.

The chain has TRBV7-2 and TRBJ1-1, with D possibly matching TRBD1 (6 bases). The CDR3 is 14 residues long. The germline gives CDR1 SGHTA, CDR2 FQGNSA. The V end was cut by 1 base, the J end by 8 bases, with 14 bases between. The CDR3 loop reads CASSLVAGTIEAFF. The CDR3 DNA follows: TGTGCCAGCAGCTTAGTAGCCGGGACAATCGAAGCTTTCTTT.

V usage is TRBV24-1 and J usage is TRBJ2-5, with D unresolved. The CDR3 is made up of 13 amino acids. V was pared by 4 bases and J by 5 bases, with 10 bases between. Germline values: CDR1 KGHDR, CDR2 SFDVKD. In nucleotides, the CDR3 is TGTGCCACCAGTGAACCTGGGAACGAGACCCAGTACTTC. Amino acid sequence: CATSEPGNETQYF.

This chain links TRBV4-2 with TRBJ2-5; 13 nucleotides agree with TRBD2. CDR3 size: 16 residues. Per the germline V gene, CDR1 is LGHNA and CDR2 is YNFKEQ. V shed 4 bases, J shed 3 bases, and the junction held 5 bases outside the gene matches. CDR3 in DNA: TGTGCCAGCAGCCCTTTACTAGCGGGAGGGAAAGAGACCCAGTACTTC. The encoded protein is CASSPLLAGGKETQYF.

This CDR3 is CASSIDGWANYGYTF. CDR3 in DNA: TGTGCCAGTAGTATAGATGGATGGGCTAACTATGGCTACACCTTC. V is TRBV19 and J is TRBJ1-2; no firm D call. V was shortened by 0 bases and J by 0 bases, with 8 bases between the two germline ends. This CDR3 spans 15 amino acids. Germline lookup yields CDR1 LNHDA and CDR2 SQIVND (reference sequence).

The chain uses TRBV27 and TRBJ2-7; no clear D gene. The CDR3 spans 13 residues. CDR1 and CDR2 from the germline V gene are MNHEY and SMNVEV (reference sequence). The V end was cut by 2 bases, the J end by 0 bases, with 5 bases between. CDR3 loop: CASSLKPSYEQYF. The CDR3, as DNA: TGTGCCAGCAGTTTAAAACCCTCCTACGAGCAGTACTTC.

The chain recombines TRBV6-5 with TRBJ2-1, with 10 bases aligning to TRBD1. This CDR3 region has 15 residues. Germline trimming cut 3 bases from V and 8 bases from J; bases unmatched to any gene: 7. Looked up from germline, CDR1 is MNHEY and CDR2 is SVGAGI. CDR3 region: CASSYMTGGGYEQFF. In DNA form, the CDR3 reads TGTGCCAGCAGTTATATGACAGGGGGCGGGTATGAGCAGTTCTTC.